This TCR beta chain was recorded in a study of beta chain features in type 1 diabetes. The whole isolated RNA underwent reverse transcription, so sequencing captured expressed TCRB transcripts. Sequencing was performed with immunoSEQ multiplex PCR; in TCRdb, only in-frame clones are kept and a portion is missing. This sample has hundreds of thousands of clones, with roughly 15% found just once. As regards this clone: Its antigen is undetermined.

Points from the study as a whole: All four CD4+ subsets from Type 1 diabetes patients carried moderately but significantly shorter TCRB CDR3s. Short templates might get an advantage during PCR, and this would be equal in patients and controls.

Each population that was sorted was more than 98% pure. The germline CDR1 and CDR2 sequences are MNHEY and SMNVEV (reference sequence). Trimming removed 5 bases from V and 14 bases from J; junction bases left unmatched: 11. There are 13 residues in the CDR3. This receptor was identified in a woman between 18 and 29 years old in good health. Sequences were obtained from naive CD4+ T cells from blood. The V and J genes are TRBV27 and TRBJ2-3; 9 bases align to TRBD2. CDR3 loop: CASSTHIAGVGYF. For the CDR3, the DNA is TGTGCCAGCAGTACACATATAGCGGGAGTAGGGTATTTT.